Listed below are T cell receptor beta chains from one sample, sequenced in a study of T-cell memory formation after mild COVID-19. Each CDR3 protein gets one entry after TCRdb re-called the 5' RACE reads with MiXCR. The repertoire consists of approximately 430,000 distinct CDR3 sequences, with about 22% occurring once and the leading ten covering around 12%. Source material: PBMCs or a T cell subset sorted from them (not recorded which). These receptors all come from an adult woman who had mild COVID-19 (a few samples of this study predate the infection). Cell type and time point are not known. Each CDR3 is given with its conserved first and last residue. The D gene is left open where the match is weak. The size field is filled for only some rows; it gives once, few, many or a size class.

D gene: NA; J gene: TRBJ2-2; clone size: few; V gene: TRBV2; CDR3 protein: CASWGVGELFF; CDR3 DNA: TGTGCCAGCTGGGGGGTCGGGGAGCTGTTTTTT
D gene: NA; J gene: TRBJ2-1; clone size: many; V gene: TRBV5-1; CDR3 protein: CASSLEDSFNEQFF; CDR3 DNA: TGCGCCAGCAGCTTGGAGGACTCCTTCAATGAGCAGTTCTTC
D gene: TRBD2; J gene: TRBJ2-3; clone size: few; V gene: TRBV18; CDR3 protein: CASSPASGGITDTQYF; CDR3 DNA: TGTGCCAGCTCACCAGCTAGCGGGGGCATTACAGATACGCAGTATTTT
D gene: NA; J gene: TRBJ1-2; clone size: NA; V gene: TRBV15; CDR3 protein: CATSSDYGYTF; CDR3 DNA: TGTGCCACCAGTAGTGACTACGGCTACACCTTC
D gene: NA; J gene: TRBJ2-3; clone size: few; V gene: TRBV7-3; CDR3 protein: CASSSPPTDTQYF; CDR3 DNA: TGTGCCAGCAGCTCCCCCCCCACAGATACGCAGTATTTT
D gene: NA; J gene: TRBJ2-5; clone size: few; V gene: TRBV6-1; CDR3 protein: CASRSGGLETQYF; CDR3 DNA: TGTGCCAGCAGGTCCGGGGGCCTAGAGACCCAGTACTTC
D gene: TRBD2; J gene: TRBJ2-5; clone size: NA; V gene: TRBV12-3/TRBV12-4; CDR3 protein: CASSFPFGTSLETQYF; CDR3 DNA: TGTGCCAGCAGTTTCCCTTTCGGGACTAGTCTAGAGACCCAGTACTTC
D gene: NA; J gene: TRBJ2-7; clone size: few; V gene: TRBV4-3; CDR3 protein: CASSQTISARRYEQYF; CDR3 DNA: TGCGCCAGCAGCCAAACTATTAGCGCCCGACGCTACGAGCAGTACTTC
D gene: NA; J gene: TRBJ2-5; clone size: few; V gene: TRBV6-5; CDR3 protein: CASTGWEGETQYF; CDR3 DNA: TGTGCCAGCACCGGGTGGGAAGGGGAGACCCAGTACTTC
D gene: TRBD2; J gene: TRBJ2-2; clone size: few; V gene: TRBV6-5; CDR3 protein: CASSRRVPLAANTGELFF; CDR3 DNA: TGTGCCAGCAGTCGAAGGGTTCCTCTAGCGGCGAACACCGGGGAGCTGTTTTTT
D gene: TRBD2; J gene: TRBJ2-5; clone size: few; V gene: TRBV5-1; CDR3 protein: CASSWTSGGQETQYF; CDR3 DNA: TGCGCCAGCAGTTGGACTAGCGGGGGGCAAGAGACCCAGTACTTC
D gene: NA; J gene: TRBJ2-2; clone size: NA; V gene: TRBV6-2/TRBV6-3; CDR3 protein: CASSWQGISRTGELFF; CDR3 DNA: TGTGCCAGCAGTTGGCAGGGAATTTCCCGCACCGGGGAGCTGTTTTTT
D gene: NA; J gene: TRBJ1-1; clone size: few; V gene: TRBV27; CDR3 protein: CASRSGLGTEAFF; CDR3 DNA: TGTGCCAGCAGATCAGGGTTGGGCACTGAAGCTTTCTTT
D gene: NA; J gene: TRBJ1-2; clone size: NA; V gene: TRBV9; CDR3 protein: CASSKEGTSNYGYTF; CDR3 DNA: TGTGCCAGCAGCAAGGAGGGGACCTCTAACTATGGCTACACCTTC
D gene: TRBD1; J gene: TRBJ1-4; clone size: NA; V gene: TRBV6-5; CDR3 protein: CASSDDRVNEKLFF; CDR3 DNA: TGTGCCAGCAGTGATGACAGGGTTAATGAAAAACTGTTTTTT
D gene: TRBD1; J gene: TRBJ2-1; clone size: few; V gene: TRBV12-3/TRBV12-4; CDR3 protein: CASSSGTGMSEQFF; CDR3 DNA: TGTGCCAGCAGTTCCGGGACAGGGATGTCTGAGCAGTTCTTC
D gene: NA; J gene: TRBJ2-5; clone size: NA; V gene: TRBV29-1; CDR3 protein: CSVPNPRSQETQYF; CDR3 DNA: TGCAGCGTTCCTAACCCCAGGAGCCAAGAGACCCAGTACTTC